This TCR beta chain was identified in a study of Graves' ophthalmopathy and Graves' hyperthyroidism. On the study more broadly: Hyperthyroidism was classified as stable if no ophthalmopathy occurred within 18 months of follow-up.

RNA transcripts yielded amplified TCR beta CDR3 regions. HTBI-primed first-round RT-PCR preceded second-round multiplex PCR. TCRdb analysed the multiplex PCR reads with MiXCR anew, one entry per CDR3 protein. The repertoire holds around 1.1 million distinct CDR3 sequences, with about 36% as singletons. Broader study findings: Discrimination between ophthalmopathy and stable hyperthyroidism by a 13-signature model showed about 85% sensitivity and 75% to 84% specificity. Blood repertoires reportedly contained most expanded thyroid clonotypes above 0.001 frequency.

CDR1 and CDR2 from the germline V gene are MGHRA and YSYEKL. V was cut by 8 bases and J by 2 bases, with 15 bases left in between. The CDR3 is 14 residues long. Patients were diagnosed from clinical symptoms, serum thyroxine, TRAb, thyroid ultrasound and orbital computed tomography. With respect to this clonotype: Antigen specificity is unknown.

The sequence derives from an adult man with Graves' hyperthyroidism. This chain uses TRBV4-1 with TRBJ1-2; D is possibly TRBD1 (6 bases). The source material was peripheral blood or thyroid tissue (not recorded which). This CDR3 reads CASSPRGQNYGYTF. The CDR3 DNA sequence: TGCGCCAGCTCCCCCAGAGGACAGAACTATGGCTACACCTTC.